This T cell receptor (beta chain) was recovered during a study of shared clonotypes between healthy human individuals. Study-wide results and caveats: In contrast to clonotypes shared by all four donors, non-shared clonotypes had lower generation probabilities. Some naive CD4 clonotypes, 4.5% to 5.5%, turned up in common across four donors.

Germline-derived CDR1 and CDR2 are SGHRS and YFSETQ. The CDR3 has 13 residues. J was trimmed by 2 bases and V by 4 bases; bases with no gene match: 2. Study donors comprised healthy, HIV-negative adults devoid of recent acute infection or vaccination. Method: immunoSEQ multiplex PCR; TCRdb's copy keeps in-frame clones and lacks some. The repertoire holds approximately 1.1 million clones, around 78% seen once, with roughly 0.56% in the top ten. This clone was seen once. What it binds is not known. The TCR comes from a young man in good health. Some clones in this sample may be carry-over from other donors' samples. The genes are TRBV5-1 and TRBJ2-5; 7 nucleotides agree with TRBD1. Sequencing was done on a sample of memory CD4+ T cells from PBMCs. Sample subset: CD45RA-negative fraction. The CDR3 sequence: CASSGTAQETQYF. DNA for the CDR3: TGCGCCAGCAGCGGGACAGCACAAGAGACCCAGTACTTC.